This T cell receptor beta chain was captured in a study of T cell repertoires in cytomegalovirus infection. Study in general: Both CMV infection and a matching HLA type were indicated by public TCR beta signatures. Study-level results: Individuals carrying CMV plus the relevant HLA were identified by cumulative frequency of public TCR beta families. Ex vivo responses were dominated by HLA-C-restricted CMV-specific TCR beta clonotypes.

This clonotype was seen repeatedly, ten times or more. Its antigen is as yet unknown. The CDR3 loop spans 14 amino acids. The V and J ends lost 8 bases and 4 bases, in that order; junction bases with no gene match: 8. One entry per CDR3 protein, called by TCRdb with MiXCR from the reads. The sample gives around 300,000 distinct CDR3 sequences, more than 8% of which show up once; over 3.5% is in the top ten. The rearrangement links TRBV12-3 or TRBV12-4 to TRBJ2-1; TRBD1 agrees at 7 bases. The sample consisted of PBMCs. The receptor was isolated from a human donor in good health (CMV status not recorded). Some clones in this sample may be carry-over from other donors' samples. The CDR3 nucleotides are TGTGCCAGCCAGACGGGGACAGCATACAATGAGCAGTTCTTC. Protein: CASQTGTAYNEQFF.